This T cell receptor (beta chain) is from a study of neoadjuvant nivolumab and ipilimumab in lung cancer. Per germline, CDR1 SGHAT and CDR2 FQNNGV. The trim removed 5 bases at V and 4 bases at J, leaving 12 bases unmatched. CDR3 length: 16 residues. TCRdb's table, derived via immunoSEQ multiplex PCR, lists solely in-frame clones and lacks some. The table includes 25,000 to 35,000 clones, roughly 90% detected once. The J gene is TRBJ1-1, the V gene TRBV11-2; 8 nucleotides align to TRBD1. Sample: peripheral blood, taken after neoadjuvant nivolumab, alone or with ipilimumab, at or shortly before surgery. This TCR came from an adult with non-small cell lung cancer. CDR3 coding DNA: TGTGCCAGCAGCCAAATGTGGTCAGGGGGCGTCACTGAAGCTTTCTTT. This gives the protein CASSQMWSGGVTEAFF.